The clone carrying this TCR beta chain came up once. Its specificity is not known. These data are taken from a study of shared clonotypes between healthy human individuals. Broader study findings: Larger estimated richness was generally seen in naive subsets than in memory subsets.

Sequenced by immunoSEQ multiplex PCR; TCRdb stores in-frame clones only, minus some. Here the sample spans roughly 500,000 clones, around 96% being singletons. The CDR3 sequence is 14 residues long. The ends were cut back, 8 bases at V and 0 bases at J, with 13 bases in the middle. The V gene's germline CDR1 is SNHLY and CDR2 FYNNEI. Sequencing input: naive CD4+ T cells sorted from blood. Subset of the sample: CD45RA+ positively selected. The source is a woman younger than 45 in good health. This chain joins TRBV2 and TRBJ1-1; perhaps TRBD1 as D (6 bases). The chain's CDR3 is CASQSGHLNTEAFF. In DNA, the CDR3 is TGTGCCAGCCAATCGGGACACTTGAACACTGAAGCTTTCTTT.